This is a list of T cell receptor beta chains from one sample in a study of radiation and T cells in renal cell carcinoma. The repertoire was sequenced with immunoSEQ multiplex PCR; TCRdb's copy has only in-frame clones and lacks some. The table has about 130,000 clones, approximately 91% seen once. Sequenced here: blood, sampled from a patient whose treatment included radiotherapy and nephrectomy. The receptors here all came from a woman aged 45-65 years with renal cell carcinoma. CDR3s include the opening cysteine and the closing phenylalanine or tryptophan. Each record gives: V gene, J gene, D gene, clone size, CDR3 DNA, CDR3 protein. A D gene is named only where the DNA matches it firmly. Clone size appears in some rows only: once, few, many, or a class for an expanded clone.

TRBV6-5,TRBJ2-6,-,-,TGTGCCAGCAGCCTCAGGGTACCTGGGGCCAACGTCCTGACTTTC,CASSLRVPGANVLTF
TRBV20-1,TRBJ1-4,TRBD1,few,TGCAGTGCCTGGACAGGGATCAAACTGTTTTTT,CSAWTGIKLFF
TRBV19,TRBJ2-7,TRBD1,-,TGTGCCAGTGCCCTTAGGGGCAGGGGGCTTTCGGGGCAGTACTTC,CASALRGRGLSGQYF
TRBV13,TRBJ2-1,-,-,TGTGCCAGCAGCTCGGTCTTCAGGGAGCAGTTCTTC,CASSSVFREQFF
TRBV14,TRBJ1-2,-,-,TGTGCCAGCAGCCAAGTTAAGGATGGTGGCTACACCTTC,CASSQVKDGGYTF
TRBV2,TRBJ2-3,TRBD2,-,TGTGCCAGCAGTGATTCTATCTTGGCTAGCGGGGGTACAGATACGCAGTATTTT,CASSDSILASGGTDTQYF
TRBV19,TRBJ2-2,-,few,TGTGCCAGTAGTACGGGACCGTCGAACACCGGGGAGCTGTTTTTT,CASSTGPSNTGELFF
TRBV5-4,TRBJ1-2,-,-,TGTGCCAGCAGCTCGGGTTCGGGCAGCACTAACTATGGCTACACCTTC,CASSSGSGSTNYGYTF
TRBV10-3,TRBJ2-3,TRBD2,-,TGTGCCATCAGTGAGTTCCTAGCGGGGGTACTAACAGATACGCAGTATTTT,CAISEFLAGVLTDTQYF
TRBV5-1,TRBJ1-1,-,-,TGCGCCAGCAGCTTGGAGGGACCTATGAACACTGAAGCTTTCTTT,CASSLEGPMNTEAFF
TRBV15,TRBJ2-3,TRBD2,-,TGTGCCACCAGCCTGGGACTAGCGGGGGGCACAGATACGCAGTATTTT,CATSLGLAGGTDTQYF
TRBV5-1,TRBJ2-7,-,once,TGCGCCAGCAGCATAACCGGGACGGCGTCCTACGAGCAGTACTTC,CASSITGTASYEQYF
TRBV7-3,TRBJ1-1,-,-,TGTGCCAGCAGTCCTGGGACCGCTACGGTGAACACTGAAGCTTTCTTT,CASSPGTATVNTEAFF
TRBV6-1,TRBJ1-5,-,-,TGTGCCAGCAGTGAAACGGGGAGCAATCAGCCCCAGCATTTT,CASSETGSNQPQHF
TRBV5-1,TRBJ1-1,-,few,TGCGCCAGCAGCTTGCAACGGGGCCGGACTGAAGCTTTCTTT,CASSLQRGRTEAFF
TRBV6-1,TRBJ2-1,TRBD2,-,TGTGCCAGCAGTGCGGGACTAGCTGGTGAGCAGTTCTTC,CASSAGLAGEQFF
TRBV6-5,TRBJ1-2,-,once,TGTGCCAGCAGTCCCGGACTCGGGTGGGGCTACACCTTC,CASSPGLGWGYTF
TRBV7-3,TRBJ1-3,-,-,TGTGCCAGCAGCCTCCAGGGCTCTGGAAACACCATATATTTT,CASSLQGSGNTIYF
TRBV7-9,TRBJ1-2,-,-,TGTGCCAGCAGCTTAGCACAGGGTTATGGCTACACCTTC,CASSLAQGYGYTF
TRBV15,TRBJ2-5,-,once,TGTGCCACCAGCAGCGCCTTTGGGGGTGAAGAGACCCAGTACTTC,CATSSAFGGEETQYF
TRBV7-9,TRBJ1-1,-,-,TGTGCCAGCAGCTCCCTCCTTCAGGCCGAAATGAACACTGAAGCTTTCTTT,CASSSLLQAEMNTEAFF
TRBV6-5,TRBJ2-2,TRBD1,-,TGTGCCAGCAGGAGACAGGGGTTGATCGGGGAGCTGTTTTTT,CASRRQGLIGELFF
TRBV15,TRBJ2-3,-,once,TGTGCCACCAGCAGAGATGGGGAGACTAGCACAGATACGCAGTATTTT,CATSRDGETSTDTQYF
TRBV5-1,TRBJ2-5,TRBD1,-,TGCGCCAGCAGCTTGGCCCTACTACAGGGGTTACAAGAGACCCAGTACTTC,CASSLALLQGLQETQYF
TRBV7-9,TRBJ2-7,TRBD1,-,TGTGCCAGCAGTTCGACAGGGGGTAGTGACGAGCAGTACTTC,CASSSTGGSDEQYF
TRBV9,TRBJ2-3,-,-,TGTGCCAGCAGCTCCGCCGCGGGTGGCACAGATACGCAGTATTTT,CASSSAAGGTDTQYF
TRBV5-1,TRBJ2-6,TRBD1,-,TGCGCCAGCAGCCCCTGGACAGGGGGTGCTGGGGCCAACGTCCTGACTTTC,CASSPWTGGAGANVLTF